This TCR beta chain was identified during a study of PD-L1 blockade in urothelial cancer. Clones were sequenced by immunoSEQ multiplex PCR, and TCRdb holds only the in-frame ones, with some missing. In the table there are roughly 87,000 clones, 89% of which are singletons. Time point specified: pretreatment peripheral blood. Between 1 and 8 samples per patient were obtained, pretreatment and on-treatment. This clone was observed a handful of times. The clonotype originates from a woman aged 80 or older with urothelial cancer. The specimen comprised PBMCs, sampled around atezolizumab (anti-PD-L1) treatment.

The CDR3 DNA is TGTGCCAGCAGCCCGACAGGGTTACAAGAGACCCAGTACTTC. Translating gives CASSPTGLQETQYF. V usage is TRBV5-4 and J usage is TRBJ2-5, with 7 bases aligning to TRBD1. The CDR3 consists of 14 residues. V was clipped by 4 bases and J by 2 bases; unmatched bases: 5. Germline values: CDR1 SGHNT, CDR2 YYREEE (reference sequence).